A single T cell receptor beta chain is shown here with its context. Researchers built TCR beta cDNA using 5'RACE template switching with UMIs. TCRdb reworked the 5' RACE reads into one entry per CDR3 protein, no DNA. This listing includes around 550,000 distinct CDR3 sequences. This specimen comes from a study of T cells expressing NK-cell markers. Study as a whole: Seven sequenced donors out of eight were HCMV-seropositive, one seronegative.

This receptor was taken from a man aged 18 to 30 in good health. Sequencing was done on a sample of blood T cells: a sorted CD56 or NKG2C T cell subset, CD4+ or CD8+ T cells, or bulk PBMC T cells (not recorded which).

The CDR3 reads CASSRPGTLAAQYF. The J gene is TRBJ2-3, the V gene TRBV6-1; TCRdb reports TRBD1, a call that lacks DNA to check it against. Germline lookup yields CDR1 MNHNS and CDR2 SASEGT. The CDR3 contains 14 residues.